This T cell receptor (beta chain) was observed in a study of blood T cell repertoires in COVID-19. This clone was counted a single time. Original data processing: Amplified reference gene primers provided the basis for estimating nucleated cell counts. The method was immunoSEQ multiplex PCR; TCRdb's version includes in-frame clones alone and lacks a portion of them. D and trimming were read from the DNA, whereas the V and J calls and clone size are those reported in that table. The sample includes some 42,000 clones, more than 80% seen only once; the top ten take around 8.5%. CDR1 is WNHNN and CDR2 is SYGVQD in the germline V gene (reference sequence). This CDR3 has 20 amino acids. V gave up 8 bases and J gave up 1 base; unmatched junction bases: 25.

Sample: peripheral blood. This TCR was recovered from a man between 25 and 39 years old with active or convalescent COVID-19. The chain combines TRBV10-1 with TRBJ2-5; the match to TRBD2 covers 7 bases. The CDR3 spells CASPSQKRAGEMVPQETQYF. Here the CDR3 DNA reads TGCGCCAGCCCCTCCCAAAAGCGGGCGGGAGAAATGGTCCCCCAAGAGACCCAGTACTTC.